One T cell receptor (beta chain) is described in this entry. This sample is part of a study of cytomegalovirus exposure and HLA in healthy donors. PCR amplification relied on 60 Vbeta primers (plus 13 Jbeta primers). Some clones are missing from TCRdb's copy, which holds only in-frame ones; the method was immunoSEQ multiplex PCR. Its clone listing holds some 40,000 clones. The CDR3 is 12 amino acids. Germline V CDR1 and CDR2: LNHDA, SQIVND (reference sequence). Trimming removed 7 bases from V and 3 bases from J, with 10 bases in between. This sequence joins TRBV19 and TRBJ2-7, with TRBD2 as a possible D gene (5 bases). Sequenced: PBMCs. This TCR was recovered from a male donor in good health and CMV-seronegative. The CDR3 region has the DNA TGTGCCAGTATGGCTAGCAACTACGAGCAGTACTTC. This translates into CASMASNYEQYF.